The entry that follows covers one TCR beta chain sequence. Method: immunoSEQ multiplex PCR; TCRdb's copy keeps in-frame clones and lacks some. There are over 14,000 clones in the sample; roughly four fifths occur only once, and under 25% lies in the top ten. The sample originates from a study of tumor-infiltrating lymphocytes in localized non-small cell lung cancer. The CDR3 length is 17 residues. Trimming pared 6 bases from V and 0 bases from J, leaving 20 bases between. The germline V gene has CDR1 ENHRY and CDR2 SYGVKD. The V gene is TRBV10-3, the J gene TRBJ1-1, with a tentative D call TRBD1 (6 bases). The TCR comes from a human donor with non-small cell lung cancer. Source material: lung tumor tissue. DNA for the CDR3: TGTGCCATCAGCAAGAGGGCCAGACAGGAACTGAACACTGAAGCTTTCTTT. This translates into CAISKRARQELNTEAFF.